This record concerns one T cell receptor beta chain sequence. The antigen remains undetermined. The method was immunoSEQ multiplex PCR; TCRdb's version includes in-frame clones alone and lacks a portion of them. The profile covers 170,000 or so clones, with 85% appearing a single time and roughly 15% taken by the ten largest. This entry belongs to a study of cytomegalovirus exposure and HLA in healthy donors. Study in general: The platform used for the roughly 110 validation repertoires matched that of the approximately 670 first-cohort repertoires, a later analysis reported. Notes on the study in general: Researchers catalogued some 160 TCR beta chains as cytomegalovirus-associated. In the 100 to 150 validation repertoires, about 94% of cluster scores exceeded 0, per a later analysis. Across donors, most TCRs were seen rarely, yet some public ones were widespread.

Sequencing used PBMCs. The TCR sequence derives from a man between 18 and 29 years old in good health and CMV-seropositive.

CDR3 nucleotides: TGTGCCAGCAGTGGGCACAGGGGCCCCCTTTACGAGCAGTACTTC. Translated, it gives CASSGHRGPLYEQYF. The chain combines TRBV28 with TRBJ2-7, with 7 bases lining up with TRBD1. V lost 5 bases and J lost 4; bases outside the gene matches: 11. The CDR3 extends over 15 amino acids. Germline CDR1 and CDR2: MDHEN and SYDVKM.